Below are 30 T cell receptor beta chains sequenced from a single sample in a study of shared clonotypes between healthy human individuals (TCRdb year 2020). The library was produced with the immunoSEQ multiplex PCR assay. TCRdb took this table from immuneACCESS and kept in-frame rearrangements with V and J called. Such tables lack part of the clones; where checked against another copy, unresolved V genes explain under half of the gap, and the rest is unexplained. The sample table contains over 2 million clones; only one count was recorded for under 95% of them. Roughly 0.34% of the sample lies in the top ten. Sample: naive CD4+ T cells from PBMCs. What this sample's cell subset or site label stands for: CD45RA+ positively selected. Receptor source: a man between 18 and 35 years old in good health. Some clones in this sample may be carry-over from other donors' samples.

CDR3: CASNEARGVNEQFF. The CDR3 region has the DNA TGTGCCAGCAATGAGGCTAGGGGCGTAAATGAGCAGTTCTTC. The rearrangement joins TRBV28 to TRBJ2-1; a weak D match, TRBD1 (5 bases). V was cut by 7 bases and J by 7 bases, with 17 bases left in between. The CDR3 is made up of 14 amino acids. The germline gives CDR1 MDHEN, CDR2 SYDVKM.

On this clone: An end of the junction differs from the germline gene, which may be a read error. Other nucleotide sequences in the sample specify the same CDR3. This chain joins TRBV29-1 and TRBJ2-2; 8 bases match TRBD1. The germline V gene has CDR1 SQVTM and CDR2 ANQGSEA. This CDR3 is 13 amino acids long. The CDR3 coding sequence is TGCAGCGTGGAAGGACAGGGCGCCGGGGAGCTGTTTTTT. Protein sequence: CSVEGQGAGELFF.

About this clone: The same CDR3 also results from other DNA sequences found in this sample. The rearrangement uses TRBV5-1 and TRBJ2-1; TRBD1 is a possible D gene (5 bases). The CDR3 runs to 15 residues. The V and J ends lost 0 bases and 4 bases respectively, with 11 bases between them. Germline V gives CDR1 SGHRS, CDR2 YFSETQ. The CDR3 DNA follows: TGCGCCAGCAGCTTGGCGGCAGGGATATACAATGAGCAGTTCTTC. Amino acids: CASSLAAGIYNEQFF. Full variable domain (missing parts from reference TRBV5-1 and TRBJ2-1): KAGVTQTPRYLIKTRGQQVTLSCSPISGHRSVSWYQQTPGQGLQFLFEYFSETQRNKGNFPGRFSGRQFSNSRSEMNVSTLELGDSALYLCASSLAAGIYNEQFFGPGTRLTVL.

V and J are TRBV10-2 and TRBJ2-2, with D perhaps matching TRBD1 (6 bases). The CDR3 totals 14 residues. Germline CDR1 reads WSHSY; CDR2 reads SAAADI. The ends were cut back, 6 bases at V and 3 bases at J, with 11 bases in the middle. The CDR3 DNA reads TGCGCCAGCAGGTATACAGGGTACACCGGGGAGCTGTTTTTT. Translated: CASRYTGYTGELFF.

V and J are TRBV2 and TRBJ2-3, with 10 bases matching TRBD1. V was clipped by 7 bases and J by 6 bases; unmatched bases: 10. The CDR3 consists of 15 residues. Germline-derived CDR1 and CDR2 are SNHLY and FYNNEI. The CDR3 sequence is CASNRQGAGTDTQYF. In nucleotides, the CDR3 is TGTGCCAGCAACAGACAGGGGGCTGGTACGGATACGCAGTATTTT.

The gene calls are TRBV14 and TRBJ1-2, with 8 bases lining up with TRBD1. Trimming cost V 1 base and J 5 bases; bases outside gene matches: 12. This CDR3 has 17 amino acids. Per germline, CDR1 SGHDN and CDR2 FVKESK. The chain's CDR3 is CASSQVGARDRMYGYTF. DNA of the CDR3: TGTGCCAGCAGCCAAGTCGGGGCACGGGACAGGATGTATGGCTACACCTTC.

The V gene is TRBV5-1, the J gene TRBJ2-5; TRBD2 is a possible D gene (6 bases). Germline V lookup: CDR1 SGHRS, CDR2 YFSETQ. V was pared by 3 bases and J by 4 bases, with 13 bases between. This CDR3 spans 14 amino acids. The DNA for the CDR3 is TGCGCCAGCAGCTCGGACGGAGGGACAGAGACCCAGTACTTC. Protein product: CASSSDGGTETQYF.

CDR3 protein: CATSRSGGAREKLFF. The CDR3 DNA sequence: TGTGCCACCAGCCGATCGGGCGGTGCAAGGGAAAAACTGTTTTTT. The chain employs TRBV15 and TRBJ1-4; D is uncertain. CDR3 size: 15 residues. CDR1 is LNHNV and CDR2 is YYDKDF in the germline V gene (reference sequence). V gave up 5 bases and J gave up 8 bases, with 18 bases separating them.

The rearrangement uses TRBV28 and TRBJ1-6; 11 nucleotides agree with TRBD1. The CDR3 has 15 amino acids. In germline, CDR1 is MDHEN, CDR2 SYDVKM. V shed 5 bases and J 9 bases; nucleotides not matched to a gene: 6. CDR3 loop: CASSPRTGGISPLHF. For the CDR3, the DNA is TGTGCCAGCAGTCCTCGGACAGGGGGCATTTCACCCCTCCACTTT.

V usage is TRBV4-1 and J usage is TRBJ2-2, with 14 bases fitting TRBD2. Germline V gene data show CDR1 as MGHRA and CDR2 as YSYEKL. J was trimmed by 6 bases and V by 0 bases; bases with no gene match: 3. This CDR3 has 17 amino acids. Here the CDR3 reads CASSQDGTSGSAGELFF. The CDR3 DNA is TGCGCCAGCAGCCAAGATGGGACTAGCGGGAGTGCCGGGGAGCTGTTTTTT.

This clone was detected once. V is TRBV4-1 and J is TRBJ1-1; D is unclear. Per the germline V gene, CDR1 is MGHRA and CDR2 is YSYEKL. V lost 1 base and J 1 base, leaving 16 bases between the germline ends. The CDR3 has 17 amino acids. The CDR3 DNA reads TGCGCCAGCAGCCAAGGTCCGGGGAAACTCACGAACACTGAAGCTTTCTTT. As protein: CASSQGPGKLTNTEAFF.

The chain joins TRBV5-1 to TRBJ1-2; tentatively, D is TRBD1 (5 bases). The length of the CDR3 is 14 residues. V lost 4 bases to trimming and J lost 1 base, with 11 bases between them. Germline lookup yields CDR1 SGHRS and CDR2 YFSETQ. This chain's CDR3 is CASSPIGGNYGYTF. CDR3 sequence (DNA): TGCGCCAGCAGCCCAATCGGGGGTAACTATGGCTACACCTTC.

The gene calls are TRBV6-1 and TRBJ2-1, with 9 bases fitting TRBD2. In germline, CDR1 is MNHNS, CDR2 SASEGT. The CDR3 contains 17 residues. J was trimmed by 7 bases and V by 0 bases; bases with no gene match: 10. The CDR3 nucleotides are TGTGCCAGCAGTGAAGCTAGACTAGCGGACCAGAAAAATGAGCAGTTCTTC. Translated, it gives CASSEARLADQKNEQFF.

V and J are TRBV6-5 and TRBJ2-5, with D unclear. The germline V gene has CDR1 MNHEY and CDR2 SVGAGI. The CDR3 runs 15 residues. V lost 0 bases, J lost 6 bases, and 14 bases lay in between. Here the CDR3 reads CASSYSYPRSQTQYF. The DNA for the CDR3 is TGTGCCAGCAGTTACTCGTACCCTCGATCCCAGACCCAGTACTTC.

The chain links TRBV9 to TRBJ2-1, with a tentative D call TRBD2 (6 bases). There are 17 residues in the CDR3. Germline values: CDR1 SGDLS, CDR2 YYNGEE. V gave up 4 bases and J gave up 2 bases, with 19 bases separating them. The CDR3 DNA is TGTGCCAGCAGCCCCCGTACCGGGACTCCGACCTACAATGAGCAGTTCTTC. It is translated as CASSPRTGTPTYNEQFF.

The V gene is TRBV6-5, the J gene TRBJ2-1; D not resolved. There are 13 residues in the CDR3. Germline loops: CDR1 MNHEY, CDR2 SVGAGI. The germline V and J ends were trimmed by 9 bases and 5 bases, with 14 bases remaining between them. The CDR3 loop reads CASIRRADNEQFF. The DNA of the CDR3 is TGTGCCAGTATTCGAAGGGCAGACAATGAGCAGTTCTTC.

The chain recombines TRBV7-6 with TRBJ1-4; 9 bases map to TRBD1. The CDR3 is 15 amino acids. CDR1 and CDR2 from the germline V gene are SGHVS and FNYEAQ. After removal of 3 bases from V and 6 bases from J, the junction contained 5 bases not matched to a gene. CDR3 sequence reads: CASSFRTGVDEKLFF. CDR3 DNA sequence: TGTGCCAGCAGCTTTCGGACAGGGGTTGATGAAAAACTGTTTTTT.

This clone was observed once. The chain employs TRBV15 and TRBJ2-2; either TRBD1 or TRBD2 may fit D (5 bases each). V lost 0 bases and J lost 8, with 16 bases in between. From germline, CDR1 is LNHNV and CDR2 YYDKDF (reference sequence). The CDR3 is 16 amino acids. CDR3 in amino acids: CATSRESGTRLGELFF. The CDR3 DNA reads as TGTGCCACCAGCAGAGAATCCGGGACCAGGTTAGGGGAGCTGTTTTTT.

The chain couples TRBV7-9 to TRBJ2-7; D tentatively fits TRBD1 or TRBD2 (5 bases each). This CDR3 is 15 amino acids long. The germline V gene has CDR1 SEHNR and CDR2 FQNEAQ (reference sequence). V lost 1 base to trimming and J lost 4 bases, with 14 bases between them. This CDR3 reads CASSLEEGRWYEQYF. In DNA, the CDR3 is TGTGCCAGCAGCTTAGAAGAGGGGCGGTGGTACGAGCAGTACTTC.

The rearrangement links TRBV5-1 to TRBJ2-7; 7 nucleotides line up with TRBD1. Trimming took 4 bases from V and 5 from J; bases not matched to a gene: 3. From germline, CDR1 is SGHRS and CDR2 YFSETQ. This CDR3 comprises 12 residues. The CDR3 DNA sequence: TGCGCCAGCAGCATAACAGGGGACGAGCAGTACTTC. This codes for CASSITGDEQYF.

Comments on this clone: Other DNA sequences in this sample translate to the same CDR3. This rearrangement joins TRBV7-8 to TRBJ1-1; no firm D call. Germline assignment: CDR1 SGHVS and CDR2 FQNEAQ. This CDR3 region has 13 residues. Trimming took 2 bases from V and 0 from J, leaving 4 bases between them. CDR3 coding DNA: TGTGCCAGCAGCTTAAGACTGAACACTGAAGCTTTCTTT. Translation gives CASSLRLNTEAFF.

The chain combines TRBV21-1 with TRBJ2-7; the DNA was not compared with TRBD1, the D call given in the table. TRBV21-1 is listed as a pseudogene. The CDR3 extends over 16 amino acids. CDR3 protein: CASSKSSWDRAYEQYF. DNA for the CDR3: TGTGCCAGCAGCAAATCCTCGTGGGACAGGGCCTACGAGCAGTACTTC.

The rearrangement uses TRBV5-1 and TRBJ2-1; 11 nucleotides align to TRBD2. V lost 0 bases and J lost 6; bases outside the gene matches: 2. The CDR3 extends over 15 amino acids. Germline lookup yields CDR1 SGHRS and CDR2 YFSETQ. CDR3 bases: TGCGCCAGCAGCTTGGAAGGGACTAGCGGCAATGAGCAGTTCTTC. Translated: CASSLEGTSGNEQFF.

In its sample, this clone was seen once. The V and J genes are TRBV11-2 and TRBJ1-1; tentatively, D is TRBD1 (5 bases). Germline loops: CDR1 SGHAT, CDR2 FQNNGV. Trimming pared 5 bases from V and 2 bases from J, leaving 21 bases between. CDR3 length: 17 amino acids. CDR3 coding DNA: TGTGCCAGCAGCCCAAGACCAGGATTCGGGGCCAACACTGAAGCTTTCTTT. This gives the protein CASSPRPGFGANTEAFF.

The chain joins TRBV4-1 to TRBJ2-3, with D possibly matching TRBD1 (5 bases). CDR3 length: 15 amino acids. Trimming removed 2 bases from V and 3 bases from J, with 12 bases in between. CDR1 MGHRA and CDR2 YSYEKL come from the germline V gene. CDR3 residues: CASSQKPGRTDTQYF. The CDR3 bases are TGCGCCAGCAGCCAAAAGCCAGGGCGGACAGATACGCAGTATTTT.

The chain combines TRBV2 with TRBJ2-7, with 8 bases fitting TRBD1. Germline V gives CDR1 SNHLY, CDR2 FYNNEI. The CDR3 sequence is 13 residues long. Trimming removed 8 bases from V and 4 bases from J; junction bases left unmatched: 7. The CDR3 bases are TGTGCCAGCTGCCGGGACAGGTTGTACGAGCAGTACTTC. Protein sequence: CASCRDRLYEQYF. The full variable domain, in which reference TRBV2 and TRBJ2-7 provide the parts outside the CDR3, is EPEVTQTPSHQVTQMGQEVILRCVPISNHLYFYWYRQILGQKVEFLVSFYNNEISEKSEIFDDQFSVERPDGSNFTLKIRSTKLEDSAMYFCASCRDRLYEQYFGPGTRLTVT.

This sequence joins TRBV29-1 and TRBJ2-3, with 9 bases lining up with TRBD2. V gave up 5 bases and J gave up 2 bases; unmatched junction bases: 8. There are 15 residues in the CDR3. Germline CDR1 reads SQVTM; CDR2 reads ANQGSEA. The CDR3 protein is CSVTGGGRATDTQYF. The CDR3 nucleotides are TGCAGCGTTACCGGTGGCGGGAGGGCCACAGATACGCAGTATTTT.

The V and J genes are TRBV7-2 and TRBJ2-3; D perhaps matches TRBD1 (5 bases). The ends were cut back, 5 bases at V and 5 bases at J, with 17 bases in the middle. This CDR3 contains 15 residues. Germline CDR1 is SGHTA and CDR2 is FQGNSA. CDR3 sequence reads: CASSNQRGVGDTQYF. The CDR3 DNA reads TGTGCCAGCAGCAACCAAAGGGGTGTTGGAGATACGCAGTATTTT.

This CDR3 is CASSFLLRAVDQPQHF. The CDR3 DNA sequence: TGTGCCAGCAGTTTTCTTCTTCGGGCAGTGGATCAGCCCCAGCATTTT. The chain couples TRBV28 to TRBJ1-5; D uncertain. Germline loops: CDR1 MDHEN, CDR2 SYDVKM. The CDR3 is 16 amino acids. The V gene lost 3 bases and the J gene lost 5 bases, with 17 bases spanning the gap.

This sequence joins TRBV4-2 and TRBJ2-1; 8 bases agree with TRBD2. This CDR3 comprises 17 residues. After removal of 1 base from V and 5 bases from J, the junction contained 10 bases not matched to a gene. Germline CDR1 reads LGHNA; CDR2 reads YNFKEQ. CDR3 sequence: CASSQGPSTGGDNEQFF. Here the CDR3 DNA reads TGTGCCAGCAGCCAAGGCCCCTCTACGGGAGGGGACAATGAGCAGTTCTTC.